These 9 T cell receptor beta chains were all obtained from the same sample, sequenced in a study of cytomegalovirus exposure and HLA in healthy donors. Produced via immunoSEQ multiplex PCR; TCRdb's table is partial and in-frame only. The sample includes roughly 250,000 clones, 90% seen only once; the top ten take 0.37%. The sample taken for sequencing was PBMCs. All receptors derive from a young woman in good health and CMV-seronegative.

The genes are TRBV10-2 and TRBJ1-3; possibly TRBD1 for D (6 bases). The CDR3 consists of 15 residues. V lost 10 bases to trimming and J lost 0 bases, with 16 bases between them. Germline CDR1 reads WSHSY; CDR2 reads SAAADI. The CDR3 nucleotides read TGCGCCACCGTCCGGGACACGAGCTCTGGAAACACCATATATTTT. It translates to CATVRDTSSGNTIYF.

This chain connects TRBV6-5 to TRBJ2-2; D perhaps matches TRBD2 (5 bases). Germline V CDR1 and CDR2: MNHEY, SVGAGI. The CDR3 length is 13 residues. Between the trimmed V and J ends, which lost 3 bases and 7 bases, there was a span of 9 bases. The CDR3 DNA is TGTGCCAGCAGTTATAAACGGGACGGGGAGCTGTTTTTT. Its protein product is CASSYKRDGELFF.

The rearrangement links TRBV5-6 to TRBJ2-1; 8 nucleotides agree with TRBD2. The CDR3 is 15 amino acids. V shed 3 bases and J 6 bases; nucleotides not matched to a gene: 8. In germline, CDR1 is SGHDT, CDR2 YYEEEE. This CDR3 reads CASSWGAGDINEQFF. The DNA for the CDR3 is TGTGCCAGCAGCTGGGGAGCGGGGGATATCAATGAGCAGTTCTTC.

V and J are TRBV21-1 and TRBJ1-5. TRBV21-1 is a listed pseudogene. The CDR3 runs to 14 residues. The CDR3 region is CASSSGGSNQPQHF. The CDR3 DNA reads as TGTGCCAGCAGCAGTGGGGGGAGCAATCAGCCCCAGCATTTT.

This clone was seen a handful of times. The J gene is TRBJ2-7, the V gene TRBV5-1, with 9 bases aligning to TRBD1. Losses at the gene ends were 4 bases for V and 6 bases for J; bases not matched to a gene: 2. Germline CDR1 reads SGHRS; CDR2 reads YFSETQ. CDR3 length equals 12 residues. The CDR3 coding sequence is TGCGCCAGCAGCCCGGACAGGGGCGAGCAGTACGTC. As protein: CASSPDRGEQYV.

The chain joins TRBV5-1 to TRBJ1-6; D is possibly TRBD1 (6 bases). The CDR3 length is 15 residues. Germline V gene lookup returns CDR1 SGHRS and CDR2 YFSETQ. Trimming stripped 0 bases from V and 9 bases from J, with 13 bases between. The CDR3, as DNA: TGCGCCAGCAGCTTGGCTCCAGGGGATTTTTCACCCCTCCACTTT. It encodes CASSLAPGDFSPLHF. Drawing the rest from reference TRBV5-1 and TRBJ1-6, the complete variable domain is KAGVTQTPRYLIKTRGQQVTLSCSPISGHRSVSWYQQTPGQGLQFLFEYFSETQRNKGNFPGRFSGRQFSNSRSEMNVSTLELGDSALYLCASSLAPGDFSPLHFGNGTRLTVT.

The CDR3 region is CASSLFLGIDGGTQYF. In DNA, the CDR3 is TGCGCCAGCAGCTTATTCCTAGGCATAGACGGAGGGACCCAGTACTTC. The rearrangement uses TRBV5-1 and TRBJ2-5; D perhaps matches TRBD2 (5 bases). The CDR3 spans 16 residues. In germline, CDR1 is SGHRS, CDR2 YFSETQ. Trimming took 2 bases from V and 7 from J, leaving 21 bases between them. Full variable domain (outside the CDR3, taken from reference TRBV5-1 and TRBJ2-5): KAGVTQTPRYLIKTRGQQVTLSCSPISGHRSVSWYQQTPGQGLQFLFEYFSETQRNKGNFPGRFSGRQFSNSRSEMNVSTLELGDSALYLCASSLFLGIDGGTQYFGPGTRLLVL.

This rearrangement joins TRBV28 to TRBJ1-2; TRBD1 matches 7 bases. Germline CDR1 reads MDHEN; CDR2 reads SYDVKM. V lost 7 bases, J lost 7 bases, and 9 bases stayed unmatched. The CDR3 runs 13 residues. The CDR3 nucleotides read TGTGCCAGCATCCTACAGGGGAAGAGTGGCTACACCTTC. Translated, it gives CASILQGKSGYTF.

The gene calls are TRBV5-6 and TRBJ1-5; D ambiguous. V lost 3 bases to trimming and J lost 7 bases, with 11 bases between them. In germline, CDR1 is SGHDT, CDR2 YYEEEE. This CDR3 region has 13 residues. The CDR3 DNA reads TGTGCCAGCAGCTCAGGCGGAGGGCAGCCCCAGCATTTT. Amino acids: CASSSGGGQPQHF.